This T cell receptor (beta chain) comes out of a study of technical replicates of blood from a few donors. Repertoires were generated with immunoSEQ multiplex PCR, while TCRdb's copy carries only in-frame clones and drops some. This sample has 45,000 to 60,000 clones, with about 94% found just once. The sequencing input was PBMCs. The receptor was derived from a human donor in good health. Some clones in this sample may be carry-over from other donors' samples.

CDR3 nucleotides: TGCAGCGTTGAATCGGGACAGGAGAACTACGAGCAGTACTTC. This sequence encodes CSVESGQENYEQYF. The chain is built from TRBV29-1 and TRBJ2-7; 8 nucleotides align to TRBD1. J gave up 3 bases and V 2 bases, and 6 bases lay outside the gene matches. There are 14 residues in the CDR3. Germline values: CDR1 SQVTM, CDR2 ANQGSEA.